The source of this T cell receptor beta chain is a study of beta chain features in type 1 diabetes. Germline V CDR1 and CDR2: SQVTM, ANQGSEA. The CDR3 runs to 14 residues. V gave up 6 bases and J gave up 1 base; unmatched junction bases: 5. TCRB transcripts that were expressed got sequenced, as all of the isolated RNA had been reverse transcribed. Generated by immunoSEQ multiplex PCR, the TCRdb table keeps only in-frame clones and is missing some. The data hold 900,000 or so clones, with under 20% observed a single time. In this sample, this clone turned up a few times. This TCR was sampled from a young woman in good health. The sequenced sample was naive CD4+ T cells from blood. The chain joins TRBV29-1 to TRBJ1-1, with 10 bases matching TRBD1. The CDR3 DNA reads as TGCAGCGTCGAGAGGACAGGGGGGAACACTGAAGCTTTCTTT. Amino acids: CSVERTGGNTEAFF.